The entry that follows covers one T cell receptor beta chain sequence. This sample was included in a study of tumour-infiltrating T cells in Burkitt lymphoma. Study-wide context: Productive clonality predicted overall and progression-free survival.

Profiling relied on immunoSEQ multiplex PCR, and the TCRdb table lists in-frame clones only, not all of them. The table shows 6,600 or so clones, with approximately 87% occurring only once. The sequence came from a human donor with Burkitt lymphoma. The specimen was tumor tissue.

CDR3 in amino acids: CASSLDQKLFF. CDR3 DNA: TGCGCCAGCAGCTTGGACCAAAAACTGTTTTTT. The chain has TRBV5-1 and TRBJ1-4; D uncertain. This CDR3 is built from 11 residues. Germline V lookup: CDR1 SGHRS, CDR2 YFSETQ. Trimming removed 0 bases at V and 9 bases at J, with 3 bases between. Together with reference TRBV5-1 and TRBJ1-4, the CDR3 gives the full variable domain: KAGVTQTPRYLIKTRGQQVTLSCSPISGHRSVSWYQQTPGQGLQFLFEYFSETQRNKGNFPGRFSGRQFSNSRSEMNVSTLELGDSALYLCASSLDQKLFFGSGTQLSVL.